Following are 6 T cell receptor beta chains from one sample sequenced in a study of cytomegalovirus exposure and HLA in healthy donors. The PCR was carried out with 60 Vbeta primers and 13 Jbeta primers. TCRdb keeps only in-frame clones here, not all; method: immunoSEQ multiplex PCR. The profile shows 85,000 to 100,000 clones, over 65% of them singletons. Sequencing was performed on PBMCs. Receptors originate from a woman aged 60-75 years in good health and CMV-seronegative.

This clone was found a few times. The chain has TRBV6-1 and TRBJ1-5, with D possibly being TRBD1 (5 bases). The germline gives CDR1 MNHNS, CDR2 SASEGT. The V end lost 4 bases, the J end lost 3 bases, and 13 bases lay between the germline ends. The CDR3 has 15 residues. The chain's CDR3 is CASSVAEGYNQPQHF. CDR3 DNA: TGTGCCAGCAGTGTTGCGGAGGGGTACAATCAGCCCCAGCATTTT.

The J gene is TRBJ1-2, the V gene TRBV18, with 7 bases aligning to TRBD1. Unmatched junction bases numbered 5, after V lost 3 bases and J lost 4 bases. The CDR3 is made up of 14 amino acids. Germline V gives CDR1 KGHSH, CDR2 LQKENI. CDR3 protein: CASSPETGAYGYTF. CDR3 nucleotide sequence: TGTGCCAGCTCACCGGAAACAGGGGCCTATGGCTACACCTTC.

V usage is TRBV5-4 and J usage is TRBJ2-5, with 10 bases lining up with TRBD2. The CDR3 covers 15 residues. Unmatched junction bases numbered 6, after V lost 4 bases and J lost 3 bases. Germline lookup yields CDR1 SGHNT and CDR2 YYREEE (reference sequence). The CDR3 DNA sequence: TGTGCCAGCAGCGCCGGACTAGCGGCCAAAGAGACCCAGTACTTC. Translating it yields CASSAGLAAKETQYF.

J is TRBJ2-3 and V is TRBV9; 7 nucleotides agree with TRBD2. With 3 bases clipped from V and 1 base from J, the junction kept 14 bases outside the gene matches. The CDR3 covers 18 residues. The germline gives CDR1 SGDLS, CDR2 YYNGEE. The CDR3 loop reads CASSATDSGRRGTDTQYF. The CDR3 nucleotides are TGTGCCAGCAGCGCCACCGATAGCGGGCGCCGGGGCACAGATACGCAGTATTTT.

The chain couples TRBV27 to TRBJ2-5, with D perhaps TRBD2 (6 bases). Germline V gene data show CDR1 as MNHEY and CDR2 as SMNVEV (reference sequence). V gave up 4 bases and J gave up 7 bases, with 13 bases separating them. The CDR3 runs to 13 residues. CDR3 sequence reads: CASSSMLGGTQYF. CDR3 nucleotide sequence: TGTGCCAGCAGTTCCATGCTGGGGGGGACCCAGTACTTC.

CDR3 in DNA: TGTGCCAGCAGCTCCTCAGGGGCCTCGGGGGAAAAACTGTTTTTT. It codes for CASSSSGASGEKLFF. The chain uses TRBV9 and TRBJ1-4, with D maybe TRBD1 (6 bases). CDR3 size: 15 residues. Trimming cost V 4 bases and J 8 bases, with 18 bases left between them. In germline, CDR1 is SGDLS, CDR2 YYNGEE.